Included here is one T cell receptor beta chain sequence, with context. What it recognizes is unknown. The data belong to a study of T cell responses to AZD1222 COVID-19 vaccine. Germline values: CDR1 MNHEY, CDR2 SMNVEV (reference sequence). V lost 6 bases and J 5 bases, leaving 17 bases between the germline ends. The CDR3 covers 15 residues. Broader study findings: Vaccine-associated CD4 TCRs ranged over spike, dominating at 160-218 and 743-854. Spike-specific TCR breadth and depth both grew after two AZD1222 doses. AZD1222 recipients seropositive at baseline numbered only 5 or 6. Females outnumbered males among donors, who were mostly white British; clonal diversity was possibly underestimated.

Assay used: immunoSEQ multiplex PCR; TCRdb lists only in-frame clones, some missing. This table holds 150,000 to 190,000 clones, around nine tenths found once. The chain joins TRBV27 to TRBJ2-1, with D maybe TRBD2 (5 bases). The material was peripheral blood, obtained after recovery from COVID-19. The clonotype comes from an adult who had recovered from COVID-19. As DNA, the CDR3 is TGTGCCAGCAGGTTAGACTATCTGGTCCACAATGAGCAGTTCTTC. As protein: CASRLDYLVHNEQFF.